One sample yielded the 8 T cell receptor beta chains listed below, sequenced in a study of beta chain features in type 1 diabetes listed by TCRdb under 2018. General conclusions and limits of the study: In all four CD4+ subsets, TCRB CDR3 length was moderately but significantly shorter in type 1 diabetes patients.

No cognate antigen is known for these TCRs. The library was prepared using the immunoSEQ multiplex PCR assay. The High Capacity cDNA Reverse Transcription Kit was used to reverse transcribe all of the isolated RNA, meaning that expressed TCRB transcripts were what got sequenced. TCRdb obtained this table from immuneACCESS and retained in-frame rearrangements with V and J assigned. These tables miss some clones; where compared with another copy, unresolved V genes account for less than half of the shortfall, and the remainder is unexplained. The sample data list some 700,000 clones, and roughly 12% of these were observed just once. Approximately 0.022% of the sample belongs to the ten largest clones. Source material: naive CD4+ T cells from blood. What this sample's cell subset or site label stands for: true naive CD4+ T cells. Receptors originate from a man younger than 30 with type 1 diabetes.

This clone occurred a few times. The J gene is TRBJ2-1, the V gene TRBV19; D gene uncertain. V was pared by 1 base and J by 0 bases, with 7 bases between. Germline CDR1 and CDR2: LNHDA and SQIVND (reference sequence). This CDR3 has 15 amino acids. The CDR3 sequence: CASSIVLSSYNEQFF. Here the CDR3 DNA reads TGTGCCAGTAGTATAGTGCTAAGCTCCTACAATGAGCAGTTCTTC.

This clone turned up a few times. The CDR3 nucleotides read TGTGCCAGCAGCCAGAACTATGGCTACACCTTC. Protein product: CASSQNYGYTF. The V call is TRBV9, the J call TRBJ1-2; the D is unclear. CDR3 length equals 11 residues. Germline V gene data show CDR1 as SGDLS and CDR2 as YYNGEE. V was clipped by 4 bases and J by 2 bases, with 3 bases between them.

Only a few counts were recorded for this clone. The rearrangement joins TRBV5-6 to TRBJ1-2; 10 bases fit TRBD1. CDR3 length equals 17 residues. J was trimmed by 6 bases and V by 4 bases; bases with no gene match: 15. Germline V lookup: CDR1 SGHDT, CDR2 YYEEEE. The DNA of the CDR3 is TGTGCCAGCAGCGTCACCCCCCCGGGACAGGGGAAGGATGGCTACACCTTC. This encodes CASSVTPPGQGKDGYTF.

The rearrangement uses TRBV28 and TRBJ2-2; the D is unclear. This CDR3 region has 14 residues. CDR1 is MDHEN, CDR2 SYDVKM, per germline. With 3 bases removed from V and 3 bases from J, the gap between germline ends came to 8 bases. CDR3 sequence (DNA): TGTGCCAGCAGTTTGCGGCAGCACACCGGGGAGCTGTTTTTT. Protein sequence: CASSLRQHTGELFF.

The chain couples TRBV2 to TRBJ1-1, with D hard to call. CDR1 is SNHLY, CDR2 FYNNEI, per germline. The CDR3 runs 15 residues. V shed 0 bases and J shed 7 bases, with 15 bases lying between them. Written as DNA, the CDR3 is TGTGCCAGCAGTGAAGCGCATCCCCTGGTGAATGAAGCTTTCTTT. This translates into CASSEAHPLVNEAFF.

The DNA for the CDR3 is TGTGCCTGGAGTCCCACCTCTGGGGCCAACGTCCTGACTTTC. It translates to CAWSPTSGANVLTF. This sequence joins TRBV30 and TRBJ2-6; D is undetermined. Trimming removed 2 bases at V and 0 bases at J, with 5 bases between. CDR1 and CDR2 (germline): GTSNPN, SVGIG (reference sequence). This CDR3 contains 14 residues.

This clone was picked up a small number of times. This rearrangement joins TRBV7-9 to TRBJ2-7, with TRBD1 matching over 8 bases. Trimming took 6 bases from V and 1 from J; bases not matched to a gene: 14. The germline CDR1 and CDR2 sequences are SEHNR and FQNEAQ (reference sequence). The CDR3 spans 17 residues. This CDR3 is CASRLGPGQGRSYEQYF. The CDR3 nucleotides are TGTGCCAGCAGGCTAGGACCCGGACAGGGCCGATCCTACGAGCAGTACTTC.

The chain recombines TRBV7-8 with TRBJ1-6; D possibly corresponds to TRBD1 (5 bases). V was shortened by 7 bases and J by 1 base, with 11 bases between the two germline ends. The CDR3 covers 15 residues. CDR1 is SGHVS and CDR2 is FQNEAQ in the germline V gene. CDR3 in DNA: TGTGCCAGCATCAAGGGGTTTTCCTATAATTCACCCCTCCACTTT. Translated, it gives CASIKGFSYNSPLHF.